The subject of this entry is one T cell receptor beta chain. This clonotype was seen ten or more times. The clone's antigen remains unknown. No clone much larger than this one lies a single base away; base qualities are absent. Reading the germline V gene gives CDR1 SGHTA and CDR2 FQGTGA. V and J lose 4 bases and 4 bases, and a span of 8 bases separates them. The CDR3 measures 13 amino acids from cysteine to phenylalanine. Just CDR3 DNA is preserved here, 39 bases in frame from base 1. The data are from a study of early T cells in non-severe SARS-CoV-2 infection (dated by TCRdb to about 2021). About the investigation overall: Bulk RNA from unsorted whole blood was used for TCR sequencing, so alpha and beta chains could not be paired.

This was a case-control study nested in a cohort of healthcare workers in London, UK, who had nasopharyngeal swab PCR tests and blood samples taken every week. Healthcare workers were recruited during the week of the UK lockdown, between 23 and 31 March 2020, and followed weekly for up to roughly 16 weeks. Preparation of the library involved 5' RACE. Sequencer: NextSeq 500. Unique molecular identifiers were attached to individual cDNA molecules in the TCR library protocol so that sequencing error and PCR bias could be corrected. TCR alpha and beta chains were both sequenced, and the abundances of alpha and beta sequences in each sample were closely correlated with each other. Processing in the source paper ran as follows. V gene, J gene and CDR3 annotation of TCR sequences was performed with Decombinator V4. TCRs were defined as expanded if a significant change between any two time points was detected under a Poisson model with p below 0.0001. Abundances of TCRs were expressed as counts per million after normalisation to the total number of TCRs sequenced in each sample. MAIT TCRs were defined by TRAV1-2 paired with TRAJ12, TRAJ20 or TRAJ33, and iNKT TCRs by TRAV10 paired with TRAJ18. VDJdb, accessed 1 November 2021, was searched for CMV, EBV and SARS-CoV-2 annotated TCRs, with TCRs annotated for multiple antigens excluded. TCRdb trimmed the raw reads at Q25, called clones with MiXCR and kept productive beta chains. Each entry is one CDR3 protein sequence, shown with its most common DNA and genes. TCRdb's processing, not the authors' own work, is the source of the V and J calls. For this sample there are 50,000 to 80,000 distinct CDR3 sequences; over 4% appear just once. Under 6.5% of the sample is in the top ten clones.

Paper-wide results and their limitations: VDJdb matching was skewed toward anti-spike CD8 responses, so virus-specific expansions were likely underestimated and private and CD4 specificities were missed.

Sequencing was done on a sample of whole blood. This sequence originates from an adult who was a healthcare worker with PCR-confirmed SARS-CoV-2 infection or an uninfected control (not recorded which). The chain is made from TRBV7-3 and TRBJ1-3; perhaps TRBD1 is the D gene, with 5 bases matching. Here the CDR3 is given as CASSWDGGNTIYF. The sequenced DNA is TGTGCCAGCAGCTGGGACGGGGGAAACACCATATATTTT.